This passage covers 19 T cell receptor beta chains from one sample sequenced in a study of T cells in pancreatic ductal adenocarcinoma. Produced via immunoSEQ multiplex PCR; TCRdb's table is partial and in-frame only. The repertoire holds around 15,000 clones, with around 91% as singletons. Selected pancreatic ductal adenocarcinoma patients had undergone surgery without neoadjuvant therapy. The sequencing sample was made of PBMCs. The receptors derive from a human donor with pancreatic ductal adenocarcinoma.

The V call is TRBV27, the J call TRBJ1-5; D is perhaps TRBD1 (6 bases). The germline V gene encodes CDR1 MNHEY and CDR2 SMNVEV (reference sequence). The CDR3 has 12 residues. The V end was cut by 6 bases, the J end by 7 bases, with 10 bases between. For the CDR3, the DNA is TGTGCCAGCAGCGAGGGGGGACAGCCCCAGCATTTT. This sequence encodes CASSEGGQPQHF.

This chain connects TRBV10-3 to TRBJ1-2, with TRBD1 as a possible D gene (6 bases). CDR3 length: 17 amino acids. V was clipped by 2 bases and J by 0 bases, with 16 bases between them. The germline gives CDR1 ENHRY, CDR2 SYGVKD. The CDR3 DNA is TGTGCCATCAGTGAGGCTCAGGGGCAGGGTGCTAACTATGGCTACACCTTC. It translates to CAISEAQGQGANYGYTF.

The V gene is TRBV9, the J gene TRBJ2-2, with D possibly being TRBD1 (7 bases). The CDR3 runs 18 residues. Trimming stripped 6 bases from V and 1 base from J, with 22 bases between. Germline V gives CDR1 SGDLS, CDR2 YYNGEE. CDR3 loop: CASTQSPQGGGNTGELFF. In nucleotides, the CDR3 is TGTGCCAGCACGCAAAGTCCTCAGGGGGGAGGGAACACCGGGGAGCTGTTTTTT.

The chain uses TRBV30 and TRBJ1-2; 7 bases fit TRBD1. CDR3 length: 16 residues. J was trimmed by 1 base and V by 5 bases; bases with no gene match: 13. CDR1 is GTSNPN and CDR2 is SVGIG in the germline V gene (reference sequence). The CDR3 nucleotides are TGTGCCTGGTTCTCAAGGGGGACAGCGCTTAACTATGGCTACACCTTC. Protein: CAWFSRGTALNYGYTF.

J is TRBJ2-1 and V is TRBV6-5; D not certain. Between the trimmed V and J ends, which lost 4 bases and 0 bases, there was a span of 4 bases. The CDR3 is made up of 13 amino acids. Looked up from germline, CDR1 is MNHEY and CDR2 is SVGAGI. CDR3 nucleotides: TGTGCCAGCAGTTGGAGCTCCTACAATGAGCAGTTCTTC. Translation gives CASSWSSYNEQFF.

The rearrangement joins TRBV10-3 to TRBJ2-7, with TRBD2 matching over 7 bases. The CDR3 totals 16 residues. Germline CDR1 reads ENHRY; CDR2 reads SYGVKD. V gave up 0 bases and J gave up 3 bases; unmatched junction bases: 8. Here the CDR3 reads CAISESGGLHYYEQYF. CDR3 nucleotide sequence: TGTGCCATCAGTGAGTCGGGGGGACTACACTACTACGAGCAGTACTTC.

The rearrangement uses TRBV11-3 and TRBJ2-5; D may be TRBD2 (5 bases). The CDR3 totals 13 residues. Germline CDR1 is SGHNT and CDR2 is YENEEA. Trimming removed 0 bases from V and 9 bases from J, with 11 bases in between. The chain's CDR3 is CASSLEHSEAQYF. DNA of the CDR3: TGTGCCAGCAGCTTAGAACATTCGGAGGCCCAGTACTTC.

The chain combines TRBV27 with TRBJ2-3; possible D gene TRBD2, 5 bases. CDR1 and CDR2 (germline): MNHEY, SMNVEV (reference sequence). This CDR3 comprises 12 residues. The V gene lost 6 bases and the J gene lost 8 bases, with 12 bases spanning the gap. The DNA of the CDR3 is TGTGCCAGCAGGACGAGGGCTTCTACGCAGTATTTT. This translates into CASRTRASTQYF.

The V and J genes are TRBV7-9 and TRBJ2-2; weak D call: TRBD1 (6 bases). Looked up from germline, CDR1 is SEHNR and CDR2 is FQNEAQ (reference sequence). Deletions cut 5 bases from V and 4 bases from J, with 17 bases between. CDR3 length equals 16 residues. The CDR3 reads CASSPPGRGITGELFF. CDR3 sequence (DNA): TGTGCCAGCAGCCCCCCGGGCAGGGGAATCACCGGGGAGCTGTTTTTT.

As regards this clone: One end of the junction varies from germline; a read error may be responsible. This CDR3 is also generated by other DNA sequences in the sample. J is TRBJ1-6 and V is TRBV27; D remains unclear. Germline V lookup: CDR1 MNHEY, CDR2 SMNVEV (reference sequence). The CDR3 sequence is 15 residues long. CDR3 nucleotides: TGTGCTAGCAGTTTATCTGGACCCCCAGATTCACCCCTCCACTTT. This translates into CASSLSGPPDSPLHF.

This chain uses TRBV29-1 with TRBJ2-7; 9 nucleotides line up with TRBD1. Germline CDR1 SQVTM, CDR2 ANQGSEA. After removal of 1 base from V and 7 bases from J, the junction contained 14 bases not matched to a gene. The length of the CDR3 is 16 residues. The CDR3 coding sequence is TGCAGCGTTGAAGGAATAGGAGGACAGGGGCAGAGAGAGCAGTACTTC. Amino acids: CSVEGIGGQGQREQYF.

CDR3 sequence: CASSLAQGLRTEQYF. The CDR3 DNA sequence: TGTGCCAGCAGCTTAGCGCAGGGCTTAAGAACCGAGCAGTACTTC. The V and J genes are TRBV7-9 and TRBJ2-7; possible D gene TRBD1, 5 bases. Germline V lookup: CDR1 SEHNR, CDR2 FQNEAQ (reference sequence). The V end was cut by 0 bases, the J end by 6 bases, with 15 bases between. This CDR3 contains 15 residues.

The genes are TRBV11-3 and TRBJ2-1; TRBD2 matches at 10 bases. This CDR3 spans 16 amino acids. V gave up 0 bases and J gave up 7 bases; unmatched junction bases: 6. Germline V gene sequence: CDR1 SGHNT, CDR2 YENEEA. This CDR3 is CASSLERTTSGNEQFF. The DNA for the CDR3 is TGTGCCAGCAGCTTAGAGCGGACGACTAGCGGGAATGAGCAGTTCTTC. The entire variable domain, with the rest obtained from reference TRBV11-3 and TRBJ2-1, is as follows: EAGVVQSPRYKIIEKKQPVAFWCNPISGHNTLYWYLQNLGQGPELLIRYENEEAVDDSQLPKDRFSAERLKGVDSTLKIQPAELGDSAVYLCASSLERTTSGNEQFFGPGTRLTVL.

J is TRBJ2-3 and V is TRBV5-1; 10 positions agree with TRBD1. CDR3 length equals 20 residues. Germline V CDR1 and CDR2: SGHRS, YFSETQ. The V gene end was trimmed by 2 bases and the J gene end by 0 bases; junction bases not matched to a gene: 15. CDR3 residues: CASSFQRTHRDRGSTDTQYF. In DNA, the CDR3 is TGCGCCAGCAGCTTTCAGAGGACACACCGGGACAGGGGTAGCACAGATACGCAGTATTTT.

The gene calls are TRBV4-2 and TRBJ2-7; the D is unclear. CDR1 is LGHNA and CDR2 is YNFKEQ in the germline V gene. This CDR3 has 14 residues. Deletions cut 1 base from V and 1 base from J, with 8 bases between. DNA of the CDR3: TGTGCCAGCAGCCAAGTGGAAGCTTCCTACGAGCAGTACTTC. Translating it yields CASSQVEASYEQYF.

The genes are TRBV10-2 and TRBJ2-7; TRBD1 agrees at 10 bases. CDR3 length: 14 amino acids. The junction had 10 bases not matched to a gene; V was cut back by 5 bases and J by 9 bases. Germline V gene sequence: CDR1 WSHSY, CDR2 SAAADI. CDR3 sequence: CASSKETGGPGQYF. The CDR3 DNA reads TGCGCCAGCAGTAAAGAGACAGGGGGCCCAGGGCAGTACTTC.

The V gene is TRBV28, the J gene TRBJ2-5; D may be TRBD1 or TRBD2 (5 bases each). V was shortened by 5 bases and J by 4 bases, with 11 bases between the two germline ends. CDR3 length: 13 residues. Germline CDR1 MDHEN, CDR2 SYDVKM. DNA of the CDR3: TGTGCCAGCAGTGACCGGGACGGAGAGACCCAGTACTTC. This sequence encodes CASSDRDGETQYF.

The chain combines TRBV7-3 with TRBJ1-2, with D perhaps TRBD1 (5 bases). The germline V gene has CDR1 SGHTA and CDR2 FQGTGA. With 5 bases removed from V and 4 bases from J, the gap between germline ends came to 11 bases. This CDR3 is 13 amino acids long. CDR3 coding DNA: TGTGCCAGCAGCCCGGGACCGATCTATGGCTACACCTTC. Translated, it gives CASSPGPIYGYTF.

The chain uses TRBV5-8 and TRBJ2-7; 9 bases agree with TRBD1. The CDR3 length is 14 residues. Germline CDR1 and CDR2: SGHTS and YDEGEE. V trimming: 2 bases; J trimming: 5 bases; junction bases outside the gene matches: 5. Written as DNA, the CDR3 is TGTGCCAGCAGCTTCGGGACAGGGCACAACGAGCAGTACTTC. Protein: CASSFGTGHNEQYF.